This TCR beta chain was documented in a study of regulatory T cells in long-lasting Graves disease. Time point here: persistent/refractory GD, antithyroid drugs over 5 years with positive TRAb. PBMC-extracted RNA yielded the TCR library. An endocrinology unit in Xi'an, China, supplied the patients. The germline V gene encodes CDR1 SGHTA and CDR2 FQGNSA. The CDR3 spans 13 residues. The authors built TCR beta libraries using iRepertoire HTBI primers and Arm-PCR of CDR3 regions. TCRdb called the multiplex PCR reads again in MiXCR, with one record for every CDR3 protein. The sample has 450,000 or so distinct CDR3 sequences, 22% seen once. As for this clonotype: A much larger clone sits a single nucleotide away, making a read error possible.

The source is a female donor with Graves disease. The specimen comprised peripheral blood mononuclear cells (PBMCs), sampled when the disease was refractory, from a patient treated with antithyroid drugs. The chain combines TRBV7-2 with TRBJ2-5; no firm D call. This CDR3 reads CASSLGSAEAQYF. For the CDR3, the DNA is TGTGCCAGCAGCTTAGGATCCGCAGAGGCCCAGTACTTC. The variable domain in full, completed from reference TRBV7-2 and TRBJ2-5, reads GAGVSQSPSNKVTEKGKDVELRCDPISGHTALYWYRQSLGQGLEFLIYFQGNSAPDKSGLPSDRFSAERTGGSVSTLTIQRTQQEDSAVYLCASSLGSAEAQYFGPGTRLLVL.